A single TCR beta chain is shown here with its context. These data originate in a study of blood T cell repertoires in COVID-19. Sequencing used immunoSEQ multiplex PCR; TCRdb keeps in-frame clones, though not all of them. The top ten hold 7% to 8.5% of the sample, which has around 20,000 clones, roughly nine tenths seen once. Trimming cost V 6 bases and J 5 bases; bases outside gene matches: 6. Germline V CDR1 and CDR2: MNHEY, SVGEGT. The CDR3 is 13 amino acids. The TCR sequence derives from a human donor with active COVID-19. The donor label of this sample is uncertain. What was sequenced was peripheral blood. The chain recombines TRBV6-2 or TRBV6-3 with TRBJ1-1; TRBD1 matches at 7 bases. CDR3 coding DNA: TGTGCCAGCAGCGACAGGGAGGTTACTGAAGCTTTCTTT. The encoded protein is CASSDREVTEAFF.